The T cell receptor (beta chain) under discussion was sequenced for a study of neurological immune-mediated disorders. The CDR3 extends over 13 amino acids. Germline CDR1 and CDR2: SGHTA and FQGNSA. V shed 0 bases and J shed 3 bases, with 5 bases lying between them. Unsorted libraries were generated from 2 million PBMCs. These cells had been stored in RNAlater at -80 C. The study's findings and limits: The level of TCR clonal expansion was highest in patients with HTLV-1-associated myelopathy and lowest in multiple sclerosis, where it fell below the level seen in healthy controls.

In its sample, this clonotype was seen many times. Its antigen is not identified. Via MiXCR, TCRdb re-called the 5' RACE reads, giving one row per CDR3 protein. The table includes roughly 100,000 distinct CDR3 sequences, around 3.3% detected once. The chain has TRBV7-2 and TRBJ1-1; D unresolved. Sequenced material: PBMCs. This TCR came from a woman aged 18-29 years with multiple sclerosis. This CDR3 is CASSLAQYTEAFF. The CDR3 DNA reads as TGTGCCAGCAGCTTAGCACAGTACACTGAAGCTTTCTTT. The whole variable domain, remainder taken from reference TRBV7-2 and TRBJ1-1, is GAGVSQSPSNKVTEKGKDVELRCDPISGHTALYWYRQSLGQGLEFLIYFQGNSAPDKSGLPSDRFSAERTGGSVSTLTIQRTQQEDSAVYLCASSLAQYTEAFFGQGTRLTVV.